The 18 T cell receptor beta chains below were found in one sample sequenced in a study of CD8+ T cells in alopecia areata. Reverse transcription of extracted RNA yielded cDNA, which provided the sequencing template. Assay used: immunoSEQ multiplex PCR; TCRdb lists only in-frame clones, some missing. The data show about 97,000 clones, with approximately 42% seen just once and approximately 1.5% held by the top ten. The specimen was CD4+ T cells sorted from blood. The source is a human donor with alopecia areata.

The genes are TRBV2 and TRBJ1-1; possible D gene TRBD1, 6 bases. The CDR3 runs 13 residues. Germline CDR1 reads SNHLY; CDR2 reads FYNNEI. V lost 7 bases to trimming and J lost 7 bases, with 16 bases between them. CDR3 bases: TGTGCCAGCACCCCTCTGGGGGCTGGTGAAGCTTTCTTT. Amino acid sequence: CASTPLGAGEAFF.

In this sample, this clone turned up a few times. The chain combines TRBV7-2 with TRBJ2-3; 7 nucleotides line up with TRBD1. The CDR3 contains 12 residues. The V gene end was trimmed by 6 bases and the J gene end by 4 bases; junction bases not matched to a gene: 1. The germline V gene encodes CDR1 SGHTA and CDR2 FQGNSA. The DNA of the CDR3 is TGTGCCAGCAGAACAGGGGCAGATACGCAGTATTTT. As protein: CASRTGADTQYF.

The chain joins TRBV30 to TRBJ2-5; D unclear. The tail of the sequence fits TRBJ2-7 better, so the J call may be wrong. Germline V gene sequence: CDR1 GTSNPN, CDR2 SVGIG (reference sequence). The CDR3 is made up of 13 amino acids. CDR3 sequence reads: CAWSATNPYEQYF. DNA of the CDR3: TGTGCCTGGAGTGCAACGAACCCTTACGAGCAGTACTTC.

In regard to this clone: This sample also contains other DNA sequences that code for the same CDR3. The chain recombines TRBV29-1 with TRBJ1-2; D might be TRBD1 (5 bases). The CDR3 totals 11 residues. V shed 3 bases and J shed 5 bases, with 7 bases lying between them. Per the germline V gene, CDR1 is SQVTM and CDR2 is ANQGSEA. The CDR3 reads CSVESGYGYTF. CDR3 DNA sequence: TGCAGCGTTGAGTCAGGGTATGGCTACACCTTC.

The rearrangement links TRBV30 to TRBJ2-5; no firm D call. CDR1 is GTSNPN and CDR2 is SVGIG in the germline V gene (reference sequence). Deletions cut 0 bases from V and 5 bases from J, with 16 bases between. This CDR3 is 15 amino acids long. For the CDR3, the DNA is TGTGCCTGGAGTGTATACAGCCATCCTTGGGAGACCCAGTACTTC. This gives the protein CAWSVYSHPWETQYF.

This chain connects TRBV6-5 to TRBJ2-7; maybe TRBD2 (5 bases). The V end lost 6 bases, the J end lost 6 bases, and 21 bases lay between the germline ends. The CDR3 has 15 amino acids. Germline CDR1 is MNHEY and CDR2 is SVGAGI. CDR3: CASSRDMREFGEQYF. CDR3 sequence (DNA): TGTGCCAGCAGCCGTGACATGAGGGAATTTGGCGAGCAGTACTTC.

This clone has a handful of counts. This chain joins TRBV19 and TRBJ1-5; TRBD1 matches 9 bases. Unmatched junction bases numbered 8, after V lost 4 bases and J lost 7 bases. The length of the CDR3 is 15 residues. The germline V gene encodes CDR1 LNHDA and CDR2 SQIVND (reference sequence). The CDR3 DNA follows: TGTGCCAGTAGTACCACGACAGGGGGATCACAGCCCCAGCATTTT. Residues: CASSTTTGGSQPQHF.

V gene TRBV28 combines with J gene TRBJ2-5; 9 nucleotides agree with TRBD2. V lost 5 bases, J lost 1 base, and 5 bases stayed unmatched. The germline V gene encodes CDR1 MDHEN and CDR2 SYDVKM. This CDR3 comprises 15 residues. The DNA for the CDR3 is TGTGCCAGCAGTCCGAGCGGGGGGCTCCAAGAGACCCAGTACTTC. Amino acid sequence: CASSPSGGLQETQYF. Combining the CDR3 with reference TRBV28 and TRBJ2-5 gives the whole variable domain DVKVTQSSRYLVKRTGEKVFLECVQDMDHENMFWYRQDPGLGLRLIYFSYDVKMKEKGDIPEGYSVSREKKERFSLILESASTNQTSMYLCASSPSGGLQETQYFGPGTRLLVL.

J is TRBJ1-1 and V is TRBV5-1, with a weak D call TRBD1 (6 bases). CDR1 and CDR2 from the germline V gene are SGHRS and YFSETQ. This CDR3 contains 12 residues. The V end lost 0 bases, the J end lost 11 bases, and 11 bases lay between the germline ends. CDR3 bases: TGCGCCAGCAGCTTGGATGGGGGCCTCGCTTTCTTT. Protein product: CASSLDGGLAFF.

The chain combines TRBV7-2 with TRBJ2-3; no reliable D call. The CDR3 covers 18 residues. V was cut by 7 bases and J by 0 bases, with 23 bases left in between. Germline CDR1 SGHTA, CDR2 FQGNSA. DNA for the CDR3: TGTGCCAGCACCCCCCCGGTACTTTCGAAAGCTAGCACAGATACGCAGTATTTT. Protein product: CASTPPVLSKASTDTQYF.

The chain recombines TRBV27 with TRBJ2-2; D not certain. Per germline, CDR1 MNHEY and CDR2 SMNVEV (reference sequence). V shed 7 bases and J shed 6 bases, with 15 bases lying between them. This CDR3 comprises 14 residues. The CDR3 DNA sequence: TGTGCCAGCAAACCCAGGATTGGGCCCGGGGAGCTGTTTTTT. Encoded protein: CASKPRIGPGELFF.

This clone was picked up one time. The V and J genes are TRBV30 and TRBJ2-5; TRBD1 aligns across 8 bases. Germline lookup yields CDR1 GTSNPN and CDR2 SVGIG (reference sequence). V dropped 1 base and J dropped 2; count of bases not matched to a gene: 0. The CDR3 totals 13 residues. The CDR3 DNA reads as TGTGCCTGGAGTGACAGGGGGCAAGAGACCCAGTACTTC. It encodes CAWSDRGQETQYF.

V and J are TRBV18 and TRBJ2-3, with D possibly TRBD2 on 5 matching bases. The CDR3 is made up of 13 amino acids. V gave up 2 bases and J gave up 6 bases, with 9 bases separating them. Germline CDR1 KGHSH, CDR2 LQKENI. The CDR3 region is CASSPARGDTQYF. The CDR3 bases are TGTGCCAGCTCACCAGCCAGAGGGGATACGCAGTATTTT.

V is TRBV6-5 and J is TRBJ2-1; the D gene is possibly TRBD1 (7 bases). There are 14 residues in the CDR3. Trimming stripped 5 bases from V and 3 bases from J, with 11 bases between. From germline, CDR1 is MNHEY and CDR2 SVGAGI. The CDR3 loop reads CASSRRDSYNEQFF. For the CDR3, the DNA is TGTGCCAGCAGTCGGCGGGACAGCTACAATGAGCAGTTCTTC.

The V call is TRBV18, the J call TRBJ2-5; D gene uncertain. Germline V gene data show CDR1 as KGHSH and CDR2 as LQKENI. The CDR3 has 13 residues. V shed 2 bases and J shed 2 bases, with 6 bases lying between them. This CDR3 reads CASSPRAQETQYF. The CDR3 DNA reads as TGTGCCAGCTCACCAAGGGCTCAAGAGACCCAGTACTTC.

The genes are TRBV10-3 and TRBJ2-7; D is possibly TRBD2 (5 bases). From germline, CDR1 is ENHRY and CDR2 SYGVKD. V lost 5 bases, J lost 2 bases, and 16 bases lay in between. The CDR3 sequence is 15 residues long. The CDR3 region is CAISNGLSNAYEQYF. Here the CDR3 DNA reads TGTGCCATCAGTAATGGACTTTCCAACGCCTACGAGCAGTACTTC.

V gene TRBV15 combines with J gene TRBJ2-7, with 9 bases identical to TRBD1. With 1 base clipped from V and 2 bases from J, the junction kept 3 bases outside the gene matches. The CDR3 covers 15 residues. Germline CDR1 LNHNV, CDR2 YYDKDF (reference sequence). CDR3 in amino acids: CATSRGRDRAYEQYF. The DNA of the CDR3 is TGTGCCACCAGCAGAGGAAGGGACAGGGCCTACGAGCAGTACTTC.

V usage is TRBV2 and J usage is TRBJ2-3, with 8 nucleotides matching TRBD1. CDR1 is SNHLY, CDR2 FYNNEI, per germline. V trimming: 8 bases; J trimming: 4 bases; junction bases outside the gene matches: 2. The CDR3 loop spans 12 amino acids. CDR3 bases: TGTGCCAGCGGACAGGGTCCAGATACGCAGTATTTT. Residues: CASGQGPDTQYF.